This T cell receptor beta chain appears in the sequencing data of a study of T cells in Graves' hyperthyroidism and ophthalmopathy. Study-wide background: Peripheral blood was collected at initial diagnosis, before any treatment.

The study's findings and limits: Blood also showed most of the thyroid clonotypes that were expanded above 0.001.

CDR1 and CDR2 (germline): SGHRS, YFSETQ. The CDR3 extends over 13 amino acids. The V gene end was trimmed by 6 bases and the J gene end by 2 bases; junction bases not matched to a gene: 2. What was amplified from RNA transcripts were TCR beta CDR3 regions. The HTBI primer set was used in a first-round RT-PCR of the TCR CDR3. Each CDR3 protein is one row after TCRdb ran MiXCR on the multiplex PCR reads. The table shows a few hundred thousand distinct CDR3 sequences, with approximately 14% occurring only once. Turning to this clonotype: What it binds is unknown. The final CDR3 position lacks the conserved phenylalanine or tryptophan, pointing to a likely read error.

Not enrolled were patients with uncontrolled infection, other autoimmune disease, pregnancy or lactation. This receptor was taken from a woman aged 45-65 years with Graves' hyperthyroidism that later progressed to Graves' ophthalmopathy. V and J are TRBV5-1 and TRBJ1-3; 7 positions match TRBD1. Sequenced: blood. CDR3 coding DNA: TGCGCCAGCACCACAGGGGCTGGAAACACCATATATTCT. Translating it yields CASTTGAGNTIYS.